This T cell receptor (beta chain) was observed in a study of cytomegalovirus exposure and HLA in healthy donors. At the level of the study: Unique TCRs numbering roughly 85 million, obtained from HLA-typed donors, made up an early data release. Study findings and constraints: Some public TCRs appeared in many individuals, while most sequences were rare. The study labeled about 160 TCR beta chains cytomegalovirus-associated.

This CDR3 contains 11 residues. The V gene's germline CDR1 is MGHRA and CDR2 YSYEKL. Regarding this clone: Antigen unknown.

PCR primers comprised 60 Vbeta and 13 Jbeta primers. Repertoires were generated with immunoSEQ multiplex PCR, while TCRdb's copy carries only in-frame clones and drops some. The table for this sample gives 100,000 to 150,000 clones. The TCR originated in a man younger than 30 in good health and CMV-seronegative. The gene calls are TRBV4-1 and TRBJ2-5; D unresolved. The end of the DNA aligns better with TRBJ2-7, so the J call may be wrong. The sequencing sample was made of PBMCs. In nucleotides, the CDR3 is TGCGCCAGCAGCCACCTGTACGAGCAGTACTTC. Protein: CASSHLYEQYF.